This entry lists 7 T cell receptor beta chains sequenced from one sample in a study of OX40 agonist ivuxolimab in advanced cancers. The data were produced by immunoSEQ multiplex PCR, yet TCRdb's version contains in-frame clones alone and is incomplete. This table holds fewer than 50,000 clones, approximately 90% found once. This specimen consisted of CD4+ or CD8+ T cells sorted from blood, obtained in a trial of the OX40 agonist ivuxolimab. The receptors come from an adult with an advanced solid tumor such as melanoma, head and neck, liver or kidney cancer.

About this clone: Other DNA sequences in the same sample also yield this CDR3. This chain joins TRBV9 and TRBJ2-5; D possibly corresponds to TRBD1 (6 bases). The V and J ends lost 0 bases and 5 bases respectively, with 14 bases between them. The CDR3 covers 15 residues. Per germline, CDR1 SGDLS and CDR2 YYNGEE. The CDR3 DNA reads TGTGCCAGCAGCGTAGTCCGGGCTCAGGGGGAGACCCAGTACTTC. Protein product: CASSVVRAQGETQYF.

This chain joins TRBV2 and TRBJ2-5, with D perhaps matching TRBD1 or TRBD2 (5 bases each). The V gene's germline CDR1 is SNHLY and CDR2 FYNNEI. The V end was cut by 5 bases, the J end by 1 base, with 11 bases between. This CDR3 is built from 14 residues. DNA of the CDR3: TGTGCCAGCAGTCCGGGGCCGTCCCAAGAGACCCAGTACTTC. Protein: CASSPGPSQETQYF.

The V call is TRBV18, the J call TRBJ1-1, with D tentatively TRBD1 (6 bases). CDR3 length: 14 amino acids. Trimming left V 6 bases short and J 7 bases short, with 18 bases between. CDR1 and CDR2 (germline): KGHSH, LQKENI. CDR3 amino acids: CASSPSTGSNEAFF. The CDR3 DNA follows: TGTGCCAGCTCGCCCTCGACAGGCAGTAATGAAGCTTTCTTT. The whole variable domain, filled in from reference TRBV18 and TRBJ1-1, reads NAGVMQNPRHLVRRRGQEARLRCSPMKGHSHVYWYRQLPEEGLKFMVYLQKENIIDESGMPKERFSAEFPKEGPSILRIQQVVRGDSAAYFCASSPSTGSNEAFFGQGTRLTVV.

The J gene is TRBJ1-3, the V gene TRBV6-1, with no clear D. CDR1 MNHNS and CDR2 SASEGT come from the germline V gene. The CDR3 runs 16 residues. The V gene lost 2 bases and the J gene lost 0 bases, with 11 bases spanning the gap. CDR3 sequence (DNA): TGTGCCAGCAGTGAACCATCCGAGAGCTCTGGAAACACCATATATTTT. Translation: CASSEPSESSGNTIYF.

This clone was seen only a few times. This chain connects TRBV5-1 to TRBJ2-7; D uncertain. CDR1 and CDR2 from the germline V gene are SGHRS and YFSETQ. CDR3 length: 14 residues. V was cut by 2 bases and J by 1 base, with 10 bases left in between. CDR3 sequence: CASSFGERSYEQYF. The CDR3 nucleotides are TGCGCCAGCAGCTTTGGAGAAAGGTCCTACGAGCAGTACTTC.

This clone was seen once. The genes are TRBV29-1 and TRBJ2-7; tentatively, D is TRBD1 or TRBD2 (5 bases each). CDR1 SQVTM and CDR2 ANQGSEA come from the germline V gene. V was trimmed by 7 bases and J by 6 bases, leaving 19 bases between them. The CDR3 is 13 amino acids. The CDR3 DNA sequence: TGCAGCGGCACGACCGGGACGGCCGGCGAGCAGTACTTC. This gives the protein CSGTTGTAGEQYF.

The chain uses TRBV9 and TRBJ1-4; possibly TRBD1 for D (5 bases). Germline CDR1 and CDR2: SGDLS and YYNGEE. The V end lost 2 bases, the J end lost 0 bases, and 5 bases lay between the germline ends. The CDR3 sequence is 14 residues long. CDR3: CASSVGPTNEKLFF. CDR3 DNA: TGTGCCAGCAGCGTGGGACCAACTAATGAAAAACTGTTTTTT. The full variable domain, its missing parts supplied by reference TRBV9 and TRBJ1-4, is DSGVTQTPKHLITATGQRVTLRCSPRSGDLSVYWYQQSLDQGLQFLIQYYNGEERAKGNILERFSAQQFPDLHSELNLSSLELGDSALYFCASSVGPTNEKLFFGSGTQLSVL.